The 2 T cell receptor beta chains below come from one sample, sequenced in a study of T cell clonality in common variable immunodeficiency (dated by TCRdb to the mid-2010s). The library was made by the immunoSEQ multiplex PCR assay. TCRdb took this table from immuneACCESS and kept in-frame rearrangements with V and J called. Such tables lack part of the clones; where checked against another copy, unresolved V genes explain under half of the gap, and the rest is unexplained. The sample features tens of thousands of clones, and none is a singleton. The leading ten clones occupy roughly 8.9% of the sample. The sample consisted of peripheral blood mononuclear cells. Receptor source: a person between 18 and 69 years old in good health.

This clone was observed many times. CDR3 residues: CASSPEGLGAYGYTF. The CDR3 DNA, read in part, is TGCGCCAGCAGCCCTGAGGGACTTGGGGCCTATGGC. The rearrangement joins TRBV5-1 to TRBJ1-2; a weak D match, TRBD1 (5 bases). Coverage ceases 3 residues before the CDR3 finishes, and the germline J gene fills in the end. Germline values: CDR1 SGHRS, CDR2 YFSETQ. The CDR3 is made up of 15 amino acids. Trimming pared 4 bases from V and 4 bases from J, leaving 17 bases between.

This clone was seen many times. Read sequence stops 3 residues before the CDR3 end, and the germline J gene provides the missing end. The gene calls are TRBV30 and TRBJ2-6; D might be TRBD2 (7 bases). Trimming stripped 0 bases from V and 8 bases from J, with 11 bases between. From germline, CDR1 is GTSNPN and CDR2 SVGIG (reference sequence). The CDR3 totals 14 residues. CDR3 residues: CAWSVKGGTNVLTF. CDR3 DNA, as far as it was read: TGTGCCTGGAGTGTGAAGGGGGGGACCAACGTC.